The 22 T cell receptor beta chains presented below share a single source sample, sequenced in a study of T-cell reconstitution after alpha-beta-depleted transplantation in children. Study conclusions and caveats: Alpha-beta T cells present about two months after transplant were reported to originate from several hundred expanded graft clones.

These TCRs' antigens remain unknown. The TCRbeta library was prepared with unique molecular identifiers. MiXCR was run by TCRdb on the PCR reads, yielding one entry per CDR3 protein. Found here are around 31,000 distinct CDR3 sequences, 5% to 7% of them singletons; the top ten hold approximately 30%. The sample consisted of peripheral blood, taken 60 days after TCRalphabeta/CD19-depleted stem cell transplant. All receptors come from a child under three years old who had a stem cell transplant for acute myeloid leukemia, so the T cells may come from the graft donor.

V gene TRBV13 combines with J gene TRBJ2-1; TRBD2 aligns across 10 bases. Losses at the gene ends were 3 bases for V and 7 bases for J; bases not matched to a gene: 9. Germline CDR1 PRHDT, CDR2 FYEKMQ (reference sequence). The CDR3 is 16 residues long. Here the CDR3 DNA reads TGTGCCAGCAGCTTGGGAAGCGGGGGGGCCGGGAATGAGCAGTTCTTC. Its translation is CASSLGSGGAGNEQFF.

There are many counts of this clonotype. CDR3 loop: CASSERREKNEQFF. For the CDR3, the DNA is TGCGCCAGCAGTGAAAGGAGGGAGAAAAATGAGCAGTTCTTC. The J gene is TRBJ2-1, the V gene TRBV10-2, with D perhaps TRBD2 (6 bases). This CDR3 is 14 amino acids long. Trimming stripped 3 bases from V and 7 bases from J, with 13 bases between. Per germline, CDR1 WSHSY and CDR2 SAAADI.

This clonotype came up many times. The V gene is TRBV4-2, the J gene TRBJ1-5; D is uncertain. Germline values: CDR1 LGHNA, CDR2 YNFKEQ. V dropped 1 base and J dropped 5 bases, with 15 bases sitting between them. The CDR3 extends over 16 amino acids. The CDR3 loop reads CASSQVGGRFDQPQHF. The CDR3 DNA sequence: TGTGCCAGCAGCCAAGTAGGAGGGAGGTTCGATCAGCCCCAGCATTTT.

Many counts were recorded for this clonotype. This chain connects TRBV29-1 to TRBJ1-1; TRBD1 is a possible D gene (6 bases). This CDR3 contains 13 residues. V lost 5 bases to trimming and J lost 1 base, with 11 bases between them. Germline CDR1 SQVTM, CDR2 ANQGSEA. The CDR3 DNA reads TGCAGCGTTCACGGGGGGCGGAACACTGAAGCTTTCTTT. Protein sequence: CSVHGGRNTEAFF.

Ten or more counts support this clonotype. The chain couples TRBV25-1 to TRBJ2-3; 8 nucleotides match TRBD2. J lost 7 bases, V lost 9 bases, and 9 bases had no gene match. This CDR3 comprises 13 residues. CDR1 and CDR2 from the germline V gene are MGHDK and SYGVNS. CDR3 protein: CARSREGVYTQYF. The DNA for the CDR3 is TGTGCCAGGAGCCGGGAGGGGGTGTATACGCAGTATTTT.

This clonotype was detected only a few times. The V and J genes are TRBV6-5 and TRBJ1-5; 10 bases fit TRBD1. This CDR3 contains 16 residues. The germline V gene has CDR1 MNHEY and CDR2 SVGAGI. V trimming: 0 bases; J trimming: 3 bases; junction bases outside the gene matches: 2. CDR3 DNA sequence: TGTGCCAGCAGTTACTCGGGACAGGGGTTCAATCAGCCCCAGCATTTT. Amino acids: CASSYSGQGFNQPQHF.

This clonotype was observed at least ten times. The chain carries TRBV12-3 or TRBV12-4 and TRBJ1-2; D is ambiguous. CDR3 length equals 16 residues. The V gene lost 6 bases and the J gene lost 4 bases, with 21 bases spanning the gap. CDR3 bases: TGTGCCAGCAGACCTCAGCCCGTCGACGCAATCTATGGCTACACCTTC. Its translation is CASRPQPVDAIYGYTF.

This clonotype came up many times. The chain uses TRBV27 and TRBJ2-1; 11 nucleotides match TRBD2. The germline V gene has CDR1 MNHEY and CDR2 SMNVEV (reference sequence). The CDR3 covers 15 residues. Losses at the gene ends were 2 bases for V and 7 bases for J; bases not matched to a gene: 4. The CDR3 DNA reads TGTGCCAGCAGTTTAATACTAGCGGGAGTGAATGAGCAGTTCTTC. Amino acids: CASSLILAGVNEQFF.

In this sample, this clonotype turned up many times. This rearrangement joins TRBV5-1 to TRBJ2-7, with 7 nucleotides matching TRBD2. Germline V gene sequence: CDR1 SGHRS, CDR2 YFSETQ. After removal of 3 bases from V and 3 bases from J, the junction contained 6 bases not matched to a gene. CDR3 length: 14 residues. The CDR3: CASSSGRERYEQYF. The CDR3 DNA reads as TGCGCCAGCAGCTCGGGGAGGGAACGCTACGAGCAGTACTTC.

In this sample, this clonotype turned up many times. The chain employs TRBV12-3 or TRBV12-4 and TRBJ2-5; the D is unclear. The CDR3 sequence is 11 residues long. V lost 4 bases and J lost 4, with 4 bases in between. The CDR3 DNA reads TGTGCCAGCAGTTGGGGAGAGACCCAGTACTTC. Its translation is CASSWGETQYF.

This clonotype was found many times. This chain uses TRBV6-1 with TRBJ1-1, with 8 bases lining up with TRBD1. The V and J ends lost 5 bases and 5 bases, in that order; junction bases with no gene match: 10. CDR3 length: 15 amino acids. Germline V gene sequence: CDR1 MNHNS, CDR2 SASEGT. The CDR3 DNA follows: TGTGCCAGCAGTCATTACGGACAGGGTGGTACTGAAGCTTTCTTT. This translates into CASSHYGQGGTEAFF.

This clonotype was found many times. The chain has TRBV20-1 and TRBJ2-7; D remains ambiguous. This CDR3 region has 12 residues. CDR1 and CDR2 (germline): DFQATT, SNEGSKA (reference sequence). Trimming cost V 5 bases and J 0 bases, with 8 bases left between them. Here the CDR3 DNA reads TGCAGTGCTGCTGACACCTCCTACGAGCAGTACTTC. Translating gives CSAADTSYEQYF.

This clonotype was seen many times. The chain combines TRBV20-1 with TRBJ2-5; D is unresolved. The V gene's germline CDR1 is DFQATT and CDR2 SNEGSKA (reference sequence). The CDR3 has 12 amino acids. V shed 0 bases and J shed 7 bases, with 9 bases lying between them. The CDR3: CSARELWGTQYF. CDR3 nucleotide sequence: TGCAGTGCTAGAGAGTTGTGGGGGACCCAGTACTTC.

This clonotype occurred many times. The V gene is TRBV12-5, the J gene TRBJ1-5, with D unclear. Germline CDR1 LGHNT, CDR2 FRNRAP. The CDR3 extends over 14 amino acids. Trimming took off 5 bases at V and 0 bases at J, with 8 bases between the two ends. This CDR3 reads CASGGSGSNQPQHF. CDR3 DNA sequence: TGTGCTAGTGGTGGGTCAGGTAGCAATCAGCCCCAGCATTTT. Supplemented by reference TRBV12-5 and TRBJ1-5, the full variable domain reads DARVTQTPRHKVTEMGQEVTMRCQPILGHNTVFWYRQTMMQGLELLAYFRNRAPLDDSGMPKDRFSAEMPDATLATLKIQPSEPRDSAVYFCASGGSGSNQPQHFGDGTRLSIL.

This clonotype was counted many times. This chain connects TRBV4-2 to TRBJ2-4; 7 bases match TRBD2. This CDR3 has 14 amino acids. V lost 1 base to trimming and J lost 8 bases; unmatched junction nucleotides: 5. The germline CDR1 and CDR2 sequences are LGHNA and YNFKEQ. This CDR3 reads CASSQGGGRDIQYF. The CDR3 DNA sequence: TGTGCCAGCAGCCAAGGGGGAGGGCGGGACATTCAGTACTTC.

Many counts were recorded for this clonotype. CDR3 sequence reads: CASSVTGGLPQHF. The DNA for the CDR3 is TGTGCCAGCAGCGTCACAGGGGGCTTGCCCCAGCATTTT. The chain carries TRBV9 and TRBJ1-5; 9 positions agree with TRBD1. Germline V CDR1 and CDR2: SGDLS, YYNGEE. This CDR3 spans 13 amino acids. The J segment lost 9 bases and the V segment lost 2 bases, leaving 3 bases of the junction unmatched.

This clonotype was counted ten times or more. This chain links TRBV19 with TRBJ1-3; no clear D gene. Germline values: CDR1 LNHDA, CDR2 SQIVND (reference sequence). With 3 bases removed from V and 3 bases from J, the gap between germline ends came to 6 bases. There are 13 residues in the CDR3. CDR3 protein: CASSIVGGNTIYF. As DNA, the CDR3 is TGTGCCAGTAGTATCGTGGGTGGAAACACCATATATTTT.

This clonotype was seen ten or more times. The chain recombines TRBV6-6 with TRBJ1-6, with D perhaps matching TRBD1 (5 bases). Germline V gene data show CDR1 as MNHNY and CDR2 as SVGAGI (reference sequence). The CDR3 is 14 amino acids. Trimming shortened V by 6 bases and J by 7 bases, and 13 bases separated the two germline ends. This chain's CDR3 is CASRFGGRNSPLHF. The CDR3 DNA follows: TGTGCCAGCAGGTTCGGGGGGAGGAATTCACCCCTCCACTTT.

The gene calls are TRBV4-3 and TRBJ2-3; tentative D call: TRBD1 (5 bases). This CDR3 comprises 18 residues. Deletions cut 0 bases from V and 2 bases from J, with 18 bases between. Looked up from germline, CDR1 is LGHNA and CDR2 is YSLEER. As DNA, the CDR3 is TGCGCCAGCAGCCAAGATGGCCTGACAGAGTCTCCCACAGATACGCAGTATTTT. It yields the protein CASSQDGLTESPTDTQYF.

Within the sample, this clonotype is medium-sized. The chain links TRBV29-1 to TRBJ2-2, with D perhaps matching TRBD1 (5 bases). V was clipped by 6 bases and J by 2 bases, with 16 bases between them. CDR3 length: 15 amino acids. Germline assignment: CDR1 SQVTM and CDR2 ANQGSEA. The CDR3 loop is CSVAQGAYNTGELFF. The CDR3 DNA is TGCAGCGTCGCCCAAGGGGCATATAACACCGGGGAGCTGTTTTTT.

CDR3 coding DNA: TGTGCCATCAGCCCACTAGCGGGAGGATACAATGAGCAGTTCTTC. It encodes CAISPLAGGYNEQFF. V and J are TRBV10-3 and TRBJ2-1; 12 bases are shared with TRBD2. The ends lost 6 bases at V and 4 bases at J; junction bases unmatched: 4. Germline CDR1 is ENHRY and CDR2 is SYGVKD. The CDR3 has 15 residues.

In its sample, this clonotype was seen many times. The rearrangement uses TRBV7-9 and TRBJ1-3, with TRBD1 identical over 11 bases. The CDR3 is 16 amino acids. Germline V gene data show CDR1 as SEHNR and CDR2 as FQNEAQ (reference sequence). V dropped 6 bases and J dropped 6; count of bases not matched to a gene: 10. CDR3 sequence reads: CASRNPGTGGENTIYF. In nucleotides, the CDR3 is TGTGCCAGCAGAAATCCCGGGACAGGGGGTGAAAACACCATATATTTT.